The 22 T cell receptor beta chains below come from one sample, sequenced in a study of CD8 T cells in Susac syndrome. Reverse transcription used about 0.45 to 1 ug RNA and random hexamers. MiXCR, run by TCRdb on the immunoSEQ multiplex PCR reads, gives a single entry per CDR3 protein. Altogether around 270,000 distinct CDR3 sequences are present, approximately 90% being singletons, with the ten largest covering more than 0.15%. Sequencing input: CD8+ T cells from PBMCs. The receptor set was obtained from a human donor with multiple sclerosis.

The chain uses TRBV2 and TRBJ2-3; 8 bases match TRBD2. V lost 7 bases to trimming and J lost 3 bases; unmatched junction nucleotides: 15. The CDR3 covers 17 residues. CDR1 and CDR2 (germline): SNHLY, FYNNEI. CDR3 bases: TGTGCCAGCATCCCCCGCCGGGCTAGCGGGCTTACAGATACGCAGTATTTT. This sequence encodes CASIPRRASGLTDTQYF.

The rearrangement links TRBV20-1 to TRBJ1-1; D gene unclear. There are 14 residues in the CDR3. Trimming cost V 4 bases and J 0 bases, with 12 bases left between them. Germline V gives CDR1 DFQATT, CDR2 SNEGSKA (reference sequence). CDR3 sequence: CSAKGSGVNTEAFF. The CDR3 DNA reads as TGCAGTGCTAAGGGTTCCGGGGTGAACACTGAAGCTTTCTTT.

The chain employs TRBV7-9 and TRBJ2-7; the match to TRBD2 covers 11 bases. CDR3 length: 15 residues. Germline V gene lookup returns CDR1 SEHNR and CDR2 FQNEAQ (reference sequence). With 3 bases clipped from V and 1 base from J, the junction kept 2 bases outside the gene matches. CDR3 loop: CASSFGLAGSYEQYF. The CDR3, as DNA: TGTGCCAGCAGCTTTGGACTAGCGGGTTCCTACGAGCAGTACTTC.

The chain recombines TRBV2 with TRBJ2-1; D call uncertain. V gave up 2 bases and J gave up 10 bases, with 9 bases separating them. CDR3 size: 12 residues. CDR1 and CDR2 (germline): SNHLY, FYNNEI. The CDR3 DNA is TGTGCCAGCAGTGAAATCCCTATCGAGCAGTTCTTC. As protein: CASSEIPIEQFF.

This clonotype was detected a few times. The rearrangement uses TRBV27 and TRBJ2-1; possibly TRBD1 for D (5 bases). This CDR3 has 15 residues. Deletions cut 4 bases from V and 12 bases from J, with 22 bases between. Germline V gene lookup returns CDR1 MNHEY and CDR2 SMNVEV (reference sequence). CDR3: CASSSKTYPLGPQFF. The CDR3, as DNA: TGTGCCAGCAGTTCCAAGACCTATCCGTTGGGGCCGCAGTTCTTC.

The chain employs TRBV7-6 and TRBJ2-1; tentatively, D is TRBD1 (6 bases). V dropped 4 bases and J dropped 7 bases, with 17 bases sitting between them. Germline loops: CDR1 SGHVS, CDR2 FNYEAQ. This CDR3 region has 15 residues. CDR3 coding DNA: TGTGCCAGCAGCTACCTGACAGGTTTGGGGAATGAGCAGTTCTTC. Translation: CASSYLTGLGNEQFF.

The V call is TRBV28, the J call TRBJ2-5; a weak D match, TRBD1 (5 bases). CDR1 and CDR2 from the germline V gene are MDHEN and SYDVKM. Trimming removed 10 bases from V and 2 bases from J, with 20 bases in between. The CDR3 is 15 amino acids. The CDR3 loop reads CATHRAWTQQETQYF. The CDR3 nucleotides are TGTGCCACCCACCGAGCGTGGACACAACAAGAGACCCAGTACTTC.

V usage is TRBV24-1 and J usage is TRBJ1-6; D unresolved. This CDR3 is built from 13 residues. Trimming took 4 bases from V and 7 from J, leaving 7 bases between them. From germline, CDR1 is KGHDR and CDR2 SFDVKD. The CDR3 sequence is CATSDSANSPLHF. The DNA of the CDR3 is TGTGCCACCAGTGACAGCGCCAATTCACCCCTCCACTTT.

The chain recombines TRBV4-3 with TRBJ2-3; 14 positions match TRBD2. This CDR3 is built from 18 residues. The V gene's germline CDR1 is LGHNA and CDR2 YSLEER. Trimming at V came to 4 bases and at J to 6 bases, leaving 12 bases not matched to a gene. DNA of the CDR3: TGCGCCAGCAGCCGGCGACTAGCGGGGGGGCCAGTTCTGGATACGCAGTATTTT. Translated: CASSRRLAGGPVLDTQYF.

The rearrangement links TRBV13 to TRBJ2-7; D is ambiguous. CDR1 PRHDT and CDR2 FYEKMQ come from the germline V gene (reference sequence). Trimming removed 1 base from V and 7 bases from J, with 17 bases in between. This CDR3 contains 15 residues. The CDR3 spells CASSLEPLPVGEQYF. The DNA of the CDR3 is TGTGCCAGCAGCTTAGAGCCCCTACCGGTGGGGGAGCAGTACTTC.

The chain is built from TRBV5-5 and TRBJ2-7; D remains unclear. Germline V gene sequence: CDR1 SGHKS, CDR2 YYEKEE (reference sequence). Trimming cost V 1 base and J 2 bases, with 7 bases left between them. CDR3 length: 13 residues. Here the CDR3 reads CASSLYEAYEQYF. The CDR3 coding sequence is TGTGCCAGCAGCTTGTACGAGGCCTACGAGCAGTACTTC.

The chain couples TRBV9 to TRBJ2-2; tentatively, D is TRBD2 (6 bases). Looked up from germline, CDR1 is SGDLS and CDR2 is YYNGEE. The V end lost 3 bases, the J end lost 6 bases, and 9 bases lay between the germline ends. The CDR3 totals 13 residues. CDR3: CASSGLESGELFF. The CDR3, as DNA: TGTGCCAGCAGCGGACTAGAGTCCGGGGAGCTGTTTTTT.

The V gene is TRBV20-1, the J gene TRBJ2-1; D unresolved. Germline V gene sequence: CDR1 DFQATT, CDR2 SNEGSKA (reference sequence). This CDR3 region has 13 residues. The V end lost 1 base, the J end lost 1 base, and 5 bases lay between the germline ends. CDR3 amino acids: CSARALSYNEQFF. The DNA for the CDR3 is TGCAGTGCTAGAGCTCTGTCCTACAATGAGCAGTTCTTC.

V and J are TRBV7-2 and TRBJ1-5; D possibly corresponds to TRBD1 (5 bases). The CDR3 is 16 amino acids. The V and J ends lost 1 base and 2 bases respectively, with 12 bases between them. In germline, CDR1 is SGHTA, CDR2 FQGNSA. The DNA for the CDR3 is TGTGCCAGCAGCTTAGTGGAGGGGATGGGCAATCAGCCCCAGCATTTT. Translating gives CASSLVEGMGNQPQHF.

The chain carries TRBV2 and TRBJ2-7; 7 bases fit TRBD2. Germline trimming cut 7 bases from V and 6 bases from J; bases unmatched to any gene: 12. The CDR3 is 14 amino acids. CDR1 is SNHLY and CDR2 is FYNNEI in the germline V gene. CDR3 nucleotides: TGTGCCAGCACCTCCGGGACTAAGGGGACCGAGCAGTACTTC. This codes for CASTSGTKGTEQYF. The whole variable domain, filled in from reference TRBV2 and TRBJ2-7, reads EPEVTQTPSHQVTQMGQEVILRCVPISNHLYFYWYRQILGQKVEFLVSFYNNEISEKSEIFDDQFSVERPDGSNFTLKIRSTKLEDSAMYFCASTSGTKGTEQYFGPGTRLTVT.

The J gene is TRBJ2-1, the V gene TRBV30; D possibly corresponds to TRBD1 (6 bases). The CDR3 runs 13 residues. Trimming removed 6 bases at V and 5 bases at J, with 14 bases between. CDR1 GTSNPN and CDR2 SVGIG come from the germline V gene (reference sequence). CDR3: CACRQEDHNEQFF. In nucleotides, the CDR3 is TGTGCCTGTCGACAGGAAGATCACAATGAGCAGTTCTTC.

The chain is built from TRBV7-9 and TRBJ2-3; tentative D call: TRBD2 (6 bases). Trimming pared 5 bases from V and 5 bases from J, leaving 14 bases between. The CDR3 is 14 residues long. From germline, CDR1 is SEHNR and CDR2 FQNEAQ (reference sequence). The CDR3 reads CASSPTSIGDTQYF. CDR3 nucleotides: TGTGCCAGCAGCCCCACTAGCATCGGAGATACGCAGTATTTT.

The chain has TRBV2 and TRBJ2-1; D unclear. This CDR3 spans 12 amino acids. CDR1 SNHLY and CDR2 FYNNEI come from the germline V gene. Trimming shortened V by 4 bases and J by 7 bases, and 8 bases separated the two germline ends. The CDR3 sequence: CASSVDWNEQFF. The CDR3 coding sequence is TGTGCCAGCAGTGTCGATTGGAATGAGCAGTTCTTC.

This chain joins TRBV6-1 and TRBJ1-2; D remains ambiguous. Trimming took 2 bases from V and 4 from J, leaving 8 bases between them. From germline, CDR1 is MNHNS and CDR2 SASEGT. The CDR3 sequence is 13 residues long. Here the CDR3 DNA reads TGTGCCAGCAGTGAACGAGCAGTCTATGGCTACACCTTC. Its translation: CASSERAVYGYTF.

CDR3 coding DNA: TGTGCCAGCAGTTACGGACTAGCGGGGGTTCAGCAGTTCTTC. Protein product: CASSYGLAGVQQFF. The chain carries TRBV7-9 and TRBJ2-1; 13 positions match TRBD2. The CDR3 has 14 residues. Germline CDR1 SEHNR, CDR2 FQNEAQ (reference sequence). J was trimmed by 11 bases and V by 6 bases; bases with no gene match: 7.

A single count supports this clonotype. V gene TRBV6-2 or TRBV6-3 combines with J gene TRBJ1-1, with a tentative D call TRBD1 (5 bases). V gave up 10 bases and J gave up 6 bases, with 12 bases separating them. CDR1 is MNHEY and CDR2 is SVGEGT in the germline V gene. CDR3 length: 11 amino acids. CDR3 amino acids: CATEGPAEAFF. DNA for the CDR3: TGTGCCACCGAGGGGCCCGCTGAAGCTTTCTTT.

The chain has TRBV20-1 and TRBJ2-1; either TRBD1 or TRBD2 may supply D (5 bases each). Germline CDR1 and CDR2: DFQATT and SNEGSKA (reference sequence). The CDR3 has 14 amino acids. Trimming removed 6 bases from V and 0 bases from J, with 12 bases in between. CDR3 nucleotides: TGCAGTGCCGGGACGATAGGCTCCTACAATGAGCAGTTCTTC. Its translation: CSAGTIGSYNEQFF.